One and the same sample provided the 15 T cell receptor beta chains below, sequenced in a study of shared clonotypes between healthy human individuals. Assay used: immunoSEQ multiplex PCR; TCRdb lists only in-frame clones, some missing. The repertoire holds 2 million to 2.5 million clones, around 95% seen once, with more than 0.1% in the top ten. The source material was naive CD4+ T cells sorted from blood. Subset defined: CD45RA+ positively selected. These receptors all come from a man aged 18 to 30 in good health.

This clone has only one observation. The gene calls are TRBV2 and TRBJ1-5; D call uncertain. The V end was cut by 4 bases, the J end by 5 bases, with 12 bases between. This CDR3 is 14 amino acids long. Germline V gene lookup returns CDR1 SNHLY and CDR2 FYNNEI. Here the CDR3 DNA reads TGTGCCAGCAGTGGGAGGCAGTGGCATCAGCCCCAGCATTTT. It yields the protein CASSGRQWHQPQHF.

The chain combines TRBV6-1 with TRBJ1-1, with D maybe TRBD1 (5 bases). CDR1 MNHNS and CDR2 SASEGT come from the germline V gene. Trimming stripped 7 bases from V and 2 bases from J, with 14 bases between. The CDR3 is 14 amino acids. In nucleotides, the CDR3 is TGTGCCAGCAATAATGGGGCAGTTAACACTGAAGCTTTCTTT. This gives the protein CASNNGAVNTEAFF.

The chain has TRBV28 and TRBJ1-2; D call uncertain. There are 14 residues in the CDR3. V was pared by 3 bases and J by 4 bases, with 12 bases between. CDR1 MDHEN and CDR2 SYDVKM come from the germline V gene. This chain's CDR3 is CASSLAVGVYGYTF. The CDR3 nucleotides read TGTGCCAGCAGTTTGGCCGTAGGAGTCTATGGCTACACCTTC.

On this clone: Other nucleotide sequences in the sample specify the same CDR3. This rearrangement joins TRBV9 to TRBJ1-4; D is ambiguous. The CDR3 contains 14 residues. V lost 2 bases and J lost 0, with 5 bases in between. Germline-derived CDR1 and CDR2 are SGDLS and YYNGEE. CDR3 in amino acids: CASSVRATNEKLFF. The CDR3 DNA follows: TGTGCCAGCAGCGTTCGAGCAACTAATGAAAAACTGTTTTTT.

J is TRBJ1-5 and V is TRBV10-3; TRBD1 matches at 7 bases. The V segment lost 3 bases and the J segment 0 bases; nucleotides outside the gene matches: 2. Germline CDR1 reads ENHRY; CDR2 reads SYGVKD. The CDR3 length is 15 residues. CDR3 bases: TGTGCCATCAGTGACGACAGGGCTAGCAATCAGCCCCAGCATTTT. Encoded protein: CAISDDRASNQPQHF.

The J gene is TRBJ1-1, the V gene TRBV9, with D uncertain. The CDR3 sequence is 18 residues long. V was clipped by 2 bases and J by 7 bases, with 27 bases between them. Germline values: CDR1 SGDLS, CDR2 YYNGEE. CDR3 DNA sequence: TGTGCCAGCAGCGTGGTGGTTCCGGGAGTTATGTTGACGGTTGAAGCTTTCTTT. This sequence encodes CASSVVVPGVMLTVEAFF.

The V call is TRBV11-2, the J call TRBJ2-6; D not resolved. Germline V gives CDR1 SGHAT, CDR2 FQNNGV. CDR3 size: 13 residues. The germline V and J ends were trimmed by 3 bases and 3 bases, with 3 bases remaining between them. As DNA, the CDR3 is TGTGCCAGCAGCTTTGGTGGGGCCAACGTCCTGACTTTC. Translated, it gives CASSFGGANVLTF.

The rearrangement joins TRBV2 to TRBJ2-2; 13 nucleotides align to TRBD2. Germline CDR1 and CDR2: SNHLY and FYNNEI. This CDR3 region has 18 residues. V gave up 6 bases and J gave up 5 bases; unmatched junction bases: 12. The CDR3 loop reads CASRAEGLAGVLTGELFF. In DNA form, the CDR3 reads TGTGCCAGCAGAGCGGAAGGACTAGCGGGAGTTTTGACCGGGGAGCTGTTTTTT.

This chain links TRBV28 with TRBJ1-1; 10 bases match TRBD1. The CDR3 is 14 amino acids. J lost 4 bases, V lost 6 bases, and 5 bases had no gene match. Germline V gene data show CDR1 as MDHEN and CDR2 as SYDVKM. The CDR3: CASRTTGGTTEAFF. The DNA for the CDR3 is TGTGCCAGCAGAACGACAGGGGGCACCACTGAAGCTTTCTTT.

V and J are TRBV19 and TRBJ2-1; D not certain. V lost 3 bases and J lost 6, with 12 bases in between. The germline V gene encodes CDR1 LNHDA and CDR2 SQIVND (reference sequence). This CDR3 contains 14 residues. In DNA form, the CDR3 reads TGTGCCAGTAGTATTTTGGGTCCACTCAATGAGCAGTTCTTC. The encoded protein is CASSILGPLNEQFF.

The genes are TRBV6-1 and TRBJ1-3; TRBD1 agrees at 8 bases. J was trimmed by 5 bases and V by 1 base; bases with no gene match: 4. The length of the CDR3 is 15 residues. The germline gives CDR1 MNHNS, CDR2 SASEGT. The CDR3 spells CASSEVDRARNTIYF. The CDR3 nucleotides read TGTGCCAGCAGTGAAGTGGACAGGGCGAGAAACACCATATATTTT.

This chain joins TRBV9 and TRBJ1-3; D is ambiguous. V lost 4 bases to trimming and J lost 2 bases, with 13 bases between them. The CDR3 covers 15 residues. Germline CDR1 SGDLS, CDR2 YYNGEE. The CDR3 DNA is TGTGCCAGCAGCCTAGCTAGTGCTCCTGGAAACACCATATATTTT. It codes for CASSLASAPGNTIYF. Together with reference TRBV9 and TRBJ1-3, the CDR3 gives the full variable domain: DSGVTQTPKHLITATGQRVTLRCSPRSGDLSVYWYQQSLDQGLQFLIQYYNGEERAKGNILERFSAQQFPDLHSELNLSSLELGDSALYFCASSLASAPGNTIYFGEGSWLTVV.

This chain links TRBV6-1 with TRBJ1-1, with 8 bases lining up with TRBD1. The CDR3 loop spans 15 amino acids. CDR1 and CDR2 (germline): MNHNS, SASEGT. Unmatched junction bases numbered 8, after V lost 5 bases and J lost 3 bases. CDR3 region: CASSQRRQGYTEAFF. CDR3 nucleotides: TGTGCCAGCAGTCAACGTCGACAGGGGTACACTGAAGCTTTCTTT.

The chain couples TRBV2 to TRBJ2-5; the D gene could be TRBD1 or TRBD2 (5 bases each). CDR3 length: 13 residues. V gave up 4 bases and J gave up 5 bases, with 11 bases separating them. CDR1 is SNHLY, CDR2 FYNNEI, per germline. In DNA, the CDR3 is TGTGCCAGCAGTGGGGGGTCCAGGGAGACCCAGTACTTC. Its protein product is CASSGGSRETQYF.

This sequence joins TRBV5-1 and TRBJ2-7; 8 bases align to TRBD1. V was pared by 2 bases and J by 5 bases, with 0 bases of the junction left unmatched. There are 12 residues in the CDR3. Per germline, CDR1 SGHRS and CDR2 YFSETQ. CDR3 protein: CASSFRGHEQYF. CDR3 sequence (DNA): TGCGCCAGCAGCTTCAGGGGGCACGAGCAGTACTTC.